These 17 T cell receptor beta chains share one sample of origin, sequenced in a study of blood T cell repertoires in COVID-19. Profiled with immunoSEQ multiplex PCR; TCRdb holds only in-frame clones, not every one. The table has about 190,000 clones, about nine tenths seen once. Sequenced input: peripheral blood. These receptors originate from a man aged 25 to 40 with acute or convalescent COVID-19.

The chain links TRBV9 to TRBJ1-5; TRBD1 matches at 9 bases. This CDR3 has 14 amino acids. The V and J ends lost 7 bases and 7 bases, in that order; junction bases with no gene match: 9. From germline, CDR1 is SGDLS and CDR2 YYNGEE. CDR3 sequence reads: CASSQGQGMQPQHF. The CDR3 DNA reads as TGTGCCAGCTCTCAGGGACAGGGAATGCAGCCCCAGCATTTT.

The chain recombines TRBV6-5 with TRBJ2-1, with D maybe TRBD2 (5 bases). Trimming took off 6 bases at V and 5 bases at J, with 11 bases between the two ends. The CDR3 spans 13 residues. The V gene's germline CDR1 is MNHEY and CDR2 SVGAGI. In nucleotides, the CDR3 is TGTGCCAGCAGCCCCGGGGATAACAATGAGCAGTTCTTC. As protein: CASSPGDNNEQFF.

The table lists this clone with a few counts. This sequence joins TRBV10-3 and TRBJ2-7, with D unresolved. The CDR3 is 12 amino acids. With 0 bases removed from V and 6 bases from J, the gap between germline ends came to 6 bases. Germline-derived CDR1 and CDR2 are ENHRY and SYGVKD. The CDR3 bases are TGTGCCATCAGTGAGTCAGCTCTCGAGCAGTACTTC. It translates to CAISESALEQYF.

In DNA, the CDR3 is TGTGCCAGTAGTCTAGCCACGGGGACCCAGTACTTC. It is translated as CASSLATGTQYF. This sequence joins TRBV19 and TRBJ2-5; D is perhaps TRBD2 (5 bases). The CDR3 contains 12 residues. Germline V gene sequence: CDR1 LNHDA, CDR2 SQIVND (reference sequence). V was pared by 5 bases and J by 7 bases, with 11 bases between. The full variable domain, with the rest looked up from reference TRBV19 and TRBJ2-5, is DGGITQSPKYLFRKEGQNVTLSCEQNLNHDAMYWYRQDPGQGLRLIYYSQIVNDFQKGDIAEGYSVSREKKESFPLTVTSAQKNPTAFYLCASSLATGTQYFGPGTRLLVL.

The rearrangement uses TRBV30 and TRBJ1-1; D gene unclear. V was trimmed by 0 bases and J by 8 bases, leaving 7 bases between them. The CDR3 runs 11 residues. Per the germline V gene, CDR1 is GTSNPN and CDR2 is SVGIG (reference sequence). This chain's CDR3 is CAWSVLEEAFF. CDR3 nucleotide sequence: TGTGCCTGGAGTGTACTCGAAGAAGCTTTCTTT.

V usage is TRBV19 and J usage is TRBJ2-7; 7 nucleotides align to TRBD1. Germline lookup yields CDR1 LNHDA and CDR2 SQIVND (reference sequence). The ends lost 0 bases at V and 3 bases at J; junction bases unmatched: 5. The CDR3 covers 15 residues. In DNA, the CDR3 is TGTGCCAGTAGTATAGATCCCCGGGACAGCTACGAGCAGTACTTC. Translating it yields CASSIDPRDSYEQYF.

The V and J genes are TRBV14 and TRBJ1-3; D is unclear. Germline V gene lookup returns CDR1 SGHDN and CDR2 FVKESK. V lost 2 bases to trimming and J lost 4 bases, with 15 bases between them. The CDR3 has 16 amino acids. The CDR3, as DNA: TGTGCCAGCAGCCAAAGAGCGGGCGCAGGCGGAAACACCATATATTTT. Its translation is CASSQRAGAGGNTIYF.

This chain links TRBV18 with TRBJ2-7, with 9 bases fitting TRBD2. The CDR3 sequence is 14 residues long. J was trimmed by 6 bases and V by 4 bases; bases with no gene match: 7. Germline V lookup: CDR1 KGHSH, CDR2 LQKENI. CDR3 nucleotide sequence: TGTGCCAGCTCACGGGCTAGCGGGGATGGCGAGCAGTACTTC. This translates into CASSRASGDGEQYF.

The chain has TRBV27 and TRBJ2-7; maybe TRBD1 (6 bases). With 2 bases removed from V and 7 bases from J, the gap between germline ends came to 15 bases. The CDR3 runs 14 residues. The germline gives CDR1 MNHEY, CDR2 SMNVEV (reference sequence). The CDR3 reads CASSLRQGLREQYF. Written as DNA, the CDR3 is TGTGCCAGCAGTTTACGTCAGGGGCTTCGGGAGCAGTACTTC.

This clone was seen a few times. The chain has TRBV27 and TRBJ1-2, with 10 positions matching TRBD1. The CDR3 contains 16 residues. V gave up 1 base and J gave up 2 bases; unmatched junction bases: 4. Germline values: CDR1 MNHEY, CDR2 SMNVEV (reference sequence). As DNA, the CDR3 is TGTGCCAGCAGTTTATTGACAGGGGGCGTGAACTATGGCTACACCTTC. It translates to CASSLLTGGVNYGYTF.

In regard to this clone: The same CDR3 also results from other DNA sequences found in this sample. The rearrangement links TRBV19 to TRBJ1-5; the D gene is possibly TRBD1 (5 bases). The V and J ends lost 4 bases and 4 bases respectively, with 5 bases between them. Germline values: CDR1 LNHDA, CDR2 SQIVND (reference sequence). CDR3 length: 12 residues. Here the CDR3 reads CASSTGNQPQHF. The CDR3, as DNA: TGTGCCAGTAGTACAGGGAATCAGCCCCAGCATTTT.

The gene calls are TRBV7-9 and TRBJ1-2; D might be TRBD1 (5 bases). CDR1 is SEHNR and CDR2 is FQNEAQ in the germline V gene (reference sequence). This CDR3 comprises 13 residues. V was clipped by 3 bases and J by 10 bases, with 15 bases between them. The CDR3 DNA reads as TGTGCCAGCAGCTTCAGGACATCAGTGGACTACACCTTC. Protein: CASSFRTSVDYTF.

This clone was recorded once. The CDR3 loop is CASSLGTGAEAFF. In DNA form, the CDR3 reads TGTGCCAGCAGCTTAGGGACAGGGGCTGAAGCTTTCTTT. The J gene is TRBJ1-1, the V gene TRBV5-6, with 10 nucleotides matching TRBD1. The CDR3 contains 13 residues. The J segment lost 6 bases and the V segment lost 2 bases, leaving 1 base of the junction unmatched. Looked up from germline, CDR1 is SGHDT and CDR2 is YYEEEE.

Here the CDR3 reads CASSPSLAGGQNTQYF. CDR3 DNA: TGTGCCAGCAGTCCCTCTCTAGCGGGAGGGCAAAATACGCAGTATTTT. The V gene is TRBV28, the J gene TRBJ2-3, with 12 bases identical to TRBD2. Trimming removed 5 bases from V and 7 bases from J; junction bases left unmatched: 10. Germline CDR1 MDHEN, CDR2 SYDVKM. The CDR3 runs 16 residues.

The V gene is TRBV19, the J gene TRBJ1-1, with D uncertain. V dropped 2 bases and J dropped 11 bases, with 12 bases sitting between them. CDR1 LNHDA and CDR2 SQIVND come from the germline V gene (reference sequence). CDR3 length equals 12 residues. CDR3 in DNA: TGTGCCAGTAGTATACCAACAGCCCGGGCTTTCTTT. Amino acids: CASSIPTARAFF. The variable domain in full, with the rest retrieved from reference TRBV19 and TRBJ1-1, is DGGITQSPKYLFRKEGQNVTLSCEQNLNHDAMYWYRQDPGQGLRLIYYSQIVNDFQKGDIAEGYSVSREKKESFPLTVTSAQKNPTAFYLCASSIPTARAFFGQGTRLTVV.

The chain recombines TRBV6-5 with TRBJ1-6; D remains ambiguous. The germline V gene encodes CDR1 MNHEY and CDR2 SVGAGI. V was clipped by 2 bases and J by 8 bases, with 13 bases between them. The CDR3 has 15 residues. As DNA, the CDR3 is TGTGCCAGCAGTTACAGGCTCAGAGGTCATTCACCCCTCCACTTT. Translating it yields CASSYRLRGHSPLHF.

The gene calls are TRBV19 and TRBJ1-3; TRBD1 matches at 11 bases. The CDR3 runs to 16 residues. In germline, CDR1 is LNHDA, CDR2 SQIVND (reference sequence). Unmatched junction bases numbered 9, after V lost 6 bases and J lost 5 bases. DNA for the CDR3: TGTGCCAGTAGCCAAAGCGGGACAGGGGGACGAAACACCATATATTTT. Translation: CASSQSGTGGRNTIYF.